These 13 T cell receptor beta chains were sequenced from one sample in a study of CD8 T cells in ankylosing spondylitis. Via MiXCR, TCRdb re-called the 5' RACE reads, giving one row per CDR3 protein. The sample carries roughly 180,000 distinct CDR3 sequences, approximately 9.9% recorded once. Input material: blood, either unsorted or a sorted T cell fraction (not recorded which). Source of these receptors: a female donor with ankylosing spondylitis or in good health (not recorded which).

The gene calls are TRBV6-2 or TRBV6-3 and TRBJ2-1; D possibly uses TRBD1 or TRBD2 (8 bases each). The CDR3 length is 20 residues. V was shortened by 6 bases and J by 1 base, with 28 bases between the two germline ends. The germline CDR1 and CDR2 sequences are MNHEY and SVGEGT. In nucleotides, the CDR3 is TGTGCCAGCAGCCAGGGCACGGGACAGGATTCTAGCGGGTCCTACAATGAGCAGTTCTTC. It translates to CASSQGTGQDSSGSYNEQFF.

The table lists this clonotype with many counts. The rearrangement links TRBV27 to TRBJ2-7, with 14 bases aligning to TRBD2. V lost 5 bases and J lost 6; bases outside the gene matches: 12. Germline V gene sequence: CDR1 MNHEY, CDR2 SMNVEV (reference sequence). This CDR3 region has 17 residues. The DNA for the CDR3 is TGTGCCAGCAGTCTCCGACTAGCGGGAGGGCCTCTAAGCGAGCAGTACTTC. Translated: CASSLRLAGGPLSEQYF.

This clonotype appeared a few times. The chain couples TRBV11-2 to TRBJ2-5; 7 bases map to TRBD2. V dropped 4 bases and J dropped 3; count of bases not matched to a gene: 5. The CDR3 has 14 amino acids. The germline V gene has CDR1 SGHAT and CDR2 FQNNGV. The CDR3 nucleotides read TGTGCCAGCAGCTCCTTACTAGCGAAAGAGACCCAGTACTTC. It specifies CASSSLLAKETQYF. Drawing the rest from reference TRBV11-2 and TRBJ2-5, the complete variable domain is EAGVAQSPRYKIIEKRQSVAFWCNPISGHATLYWYQQILGQGPKLLIQFQNNGVVDDSQLPKDRFSAERLKGVDSTLKIQPAKLEDSAVYLCASSSLLAKETQYFGPGTRLLVL.

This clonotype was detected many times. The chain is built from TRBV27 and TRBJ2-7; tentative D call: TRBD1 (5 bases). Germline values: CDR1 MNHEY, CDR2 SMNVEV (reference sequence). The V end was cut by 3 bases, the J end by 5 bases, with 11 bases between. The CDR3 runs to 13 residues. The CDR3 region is CASSFRRVDEQYF. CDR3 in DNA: TGTGCCAGCAGTTTCCGCAGGGTTGACGAGCAGTACTTC.

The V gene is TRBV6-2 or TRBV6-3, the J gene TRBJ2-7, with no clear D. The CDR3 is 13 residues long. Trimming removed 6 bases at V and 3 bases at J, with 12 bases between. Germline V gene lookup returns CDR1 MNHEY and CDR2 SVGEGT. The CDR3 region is CASSYLAFYEQYF. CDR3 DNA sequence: TGTGCCAGCAGCTACCTTGCGTTCTACGAGCAGTACTTC.

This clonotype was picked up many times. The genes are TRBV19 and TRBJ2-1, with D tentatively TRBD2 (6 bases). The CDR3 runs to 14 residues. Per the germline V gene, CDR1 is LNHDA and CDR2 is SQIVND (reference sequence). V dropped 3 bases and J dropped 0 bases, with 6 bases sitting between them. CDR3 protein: CASSIGGSYNEQFF. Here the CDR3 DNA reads TGTGCCAGTAGTATCGGGGGCTCCTACAATGAGCAGTTCTTC.

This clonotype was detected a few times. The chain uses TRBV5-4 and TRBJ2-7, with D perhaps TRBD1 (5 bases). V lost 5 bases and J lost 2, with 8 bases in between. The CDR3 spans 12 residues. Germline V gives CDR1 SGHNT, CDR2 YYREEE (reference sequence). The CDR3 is CASRTDTYEQYF. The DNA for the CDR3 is TGTGCCAGCAGAACGGACACCTACGAGCAGTACTTC.

The CDR3: CASTTSGTYNEQFF. The CDR3, as DNA: TGTGCCAGCACCACTAGCGGGACCTACAATGAGCAGTTCTTC. V gene TRBV12-3 or TRBV12-4 combines with J gene TRBJ2-1; 10 positions match TRBD2. The CDR3 is 14 amino acids. With V trimmed by 7 bases and J by 2 bases, 2 bases remained unmatched.

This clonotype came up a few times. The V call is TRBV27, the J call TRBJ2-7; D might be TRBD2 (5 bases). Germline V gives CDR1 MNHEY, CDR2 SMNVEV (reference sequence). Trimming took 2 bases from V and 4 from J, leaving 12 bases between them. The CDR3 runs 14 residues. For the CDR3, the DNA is TGTGCCAGCAGTTTACGGGGTACGACTTACGAGCAGTACTTC. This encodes CASSLRGTTYEQYF.

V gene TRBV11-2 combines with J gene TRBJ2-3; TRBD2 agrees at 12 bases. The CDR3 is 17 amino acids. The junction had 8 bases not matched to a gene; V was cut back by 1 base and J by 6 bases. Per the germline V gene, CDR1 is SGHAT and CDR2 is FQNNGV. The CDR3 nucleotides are TGTGCCAGCAGCTTAGGTACGCGACTAGCGGGAGCCGATACGCAGTATTTT. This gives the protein CASSLGTRLAGADTQYF.

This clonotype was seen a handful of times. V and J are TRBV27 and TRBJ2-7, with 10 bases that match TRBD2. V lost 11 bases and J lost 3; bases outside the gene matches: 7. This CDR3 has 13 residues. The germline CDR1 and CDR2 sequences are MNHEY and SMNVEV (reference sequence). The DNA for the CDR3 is TGTGCCTCAGCGGGAGGGGTAATCTACGAGCAGTACTTC. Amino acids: CASAGGVIYEQYF.

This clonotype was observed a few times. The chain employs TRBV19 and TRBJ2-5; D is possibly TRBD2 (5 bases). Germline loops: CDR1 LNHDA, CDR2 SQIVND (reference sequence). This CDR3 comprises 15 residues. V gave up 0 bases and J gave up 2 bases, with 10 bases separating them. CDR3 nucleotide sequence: TGTGCCAGTAGTATAGATGGCAGCGGTCAAGAGACCCAGTACTTC. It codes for CASSIDGSGQETQYF.

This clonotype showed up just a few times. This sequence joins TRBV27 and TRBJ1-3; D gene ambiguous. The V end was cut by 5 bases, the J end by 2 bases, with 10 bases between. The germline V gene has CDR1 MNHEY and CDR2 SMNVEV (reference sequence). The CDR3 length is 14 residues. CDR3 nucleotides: TGTGCCAGCAGTCCGGCCGGTACTGGAAACACCATATATTTT. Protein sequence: CASSPAGTGNTIYF.